A single sample gave rise to the 29 T cell receptor beta chains below, sequenced in a study of blood T cell repertoires in COVID-19 (dated by TCRdb to the early 2020s). Preparation of the library involved the immunoSEQ multiplex PCR assay. Here the immuneACCESS table is served through TCRdb, limited to in-frame sequences with V and J called. Missing clones are a known gap in these copies; in checked studies unresolved V genes cover under half, and the rest lacks a known reason. The sample table holds a few hundred thousand clones, of which roughly 87% were seen once. About 3.9% of the sample is taken by the ten largest. Sequencing was done on a sample of peripheral blood. The origin of the receptors is a woman aged 60 to 75 with COVID-19, enrolled during active disease.

The chain uses TRBV19 and TRBJ1-2; 9 bases agree with TRBD1. The CDR3 is made up of 14 amino acids. V trimming: 5 bases; J trimming: 4 bases; junction bases outside the gene matches: 5. CDR1 and CDR2 from the germline V gene are LNHDA and SQIVND (reference sequence). This chain's CDR3 is CASSGDRDLYGYTF. The CDR3 nucleotides read TGTGCCAGTAGTGGGGACAGGGACCTCTATGGCTACACCTTC.

The chain has TRBV18 and TRBJ1-2; D gene uncertain. Germline V lookup: CDR1 KGHSH, CDR2 LQKENI. This CDR3 has 13 residues. Trimming left V 8 bases short and J 2 bases short, with 12 bases between. The CDR3 reads CASAPEANYGYTF. The CDR3 coding sequence is TGTGCCAGCGCCCCCGAGGCGAACTATGGCTACACCTTC.

This clone was detected only a few times. The rearrangement links TRBV4-1 to TRBJ1-2; a possible D gene is TRBD1 (6 bases). Trimming left V 0 bases short and J 1 base short, with 6 bases between. The CDR3 is made up of 14 amino acids. CDR1 MGHRA and CDR2 YSYEKL come from the germline V gene. The CDR3 loop is CASSQEDSNYGYTF. The CDR3 coding sequence is TGCGCCAGCAGCCAAGAGGACAGTAACTATGGCTACACCTTC.

The chain recombines TRBV12-5 with TRBJ2-5; 7 nucleotides agree with TRBD1. The germline V gene encodes CDR1 LGHNT and CDR2 FRNRAP. There are 19 residues in the CDR3. The V gene end was trimmed by 1 base and the J gene end by 3 bases; junction bases not matched to a gene: 17. In DNA, the CDR3 is TGTGCTAGTGGTTTGGGACAACCCTTCTCTGACAGGGTCAAAGAGACCCAGTACTTC. Amino acids: CASGLGQPFSDRVKETQYF.

V and J are TRBV18 and TRBJ1-5; 8 positions agree with TRBD1. CDR1 KGHSH and CDR2 LQKENI come from the germline V gene. Trimming at V came to 3 bases and at J to 10 bases, leaving 2 bases not matched to a gene. This CDR3 spans 12 amino acids. The CDR3: CASSPAGGPQHF. In nucleotides, the CDR3 is TGTGCCAGCTCACCCGCAGGGGGCCCCCAGCATTTT.

J is TRBJ1-3 and V is TRBV6-5; D ambiguous. Trimming pared 2 bases from V and 0 bases from J, leaving 8 bases between. Germline V lookup: CDR1 MNHEY, CDR2 SVGAGI. CDR3 length equals 15 residues. The DNA for the CDR3 is TGTGCCAGCAGTTACGGGAGGAACTCTGGAAACACCATATATTTT. This encodes CASSYGRNSGNTIYF.

This clone was recorded a few times. V is TRBV2 and J is TRBJ1-2; 7 bases map to TRBD1. V lost 6 bases to trimming and J lost 12 bases; unmatched junction nucleotides: 19. Germline loops: CDR1 SNHLY, CDR2 FYNNEI. This CDR3 contains 15 residues. The CDR3 loop reads CASSQYTGAFQEDTF. The CDR3 bases are TGTGCCAGCAGCCAATATACAGGGGCGTTTCAGGAGGACACCTTC.

The chain joins TRBV19 to TRBJ1-4; TRBD1 might be the D (6 bases). From germline, CDR1 is LNHDA and CDR2 SQIVND (reference sequence). The CDR3 has 15 amino acids. V was shortened by 4 bases and J by 3 bases, with 12 bases between the two germline ends. The CDR3 DNA reads as TGTGCCAGTAGTACCGGACAGCTTCCTAATGAAAAACTGTTTTTT. It is translated as CASSTGQLPNEKLFF.

This clone is a singleton in its sample. J is TRBJ1-1 and V is TRBV10-2; weak D call: TRBD1 (5 bases). CDR3 length equals 15 residues. CDR1 and CDR2 (germline): WSHSY, SAAADI. V lost 6 bases and J 3 bases, leaving 17 bases between the germline ends. CDR3 DNA: TGCGCCAGCAGAGTGATAGGGGCGGCAGACACTGAAGCTTTCTTT. This sequence encodes CASRVIGAADTEAFF.

This chain links TRBV7-9 with TRBJ2-5; D is unresolved. The length of the CDR3 is 13 residues. CDR1 is SEHNR, CDR2 FQNEAQ, per germline (reference sequence). Trimming left V 2 bases short and J 4 bases short, with 8 bases between. The CDR3, as DNA: TGTGCCAGCAGCTTACGATTACTAGAGACCCAGTACTTC. Protein product: CASSLRLLETQYF.

The chain uses TRBV6-5 and TRBJ1-5, with D possibly TRBD1 on 5 matching bases. The V end was cut by 7 bases, the J end by 5 bases, with 12 bases between. CDR1 and CDR2 from the germline V gene are MNHEY and SVGAGI. This CDR3 comprises 13 residues. The CDR3 nucleotides read TGTGCCAGCAAGGCGGTAGGGGATCAGCCCCAGCATTTT. Encoded protein: CASKAVGDQPQHF.

This clone was observed a single time. The chain is built from TRBV5-1 and TRBJ1-2; D ambiguous. CDR3 length equals 13 residues. Trimming left V 4 bases short and J 6 bases short, with 13 bases between. The germline V gene encodes CDR1 SGHRS and CDR2 YFSETQ. The CDR3 coding sequence is TGCGCCAGCAGCCCACCAGGAGGTCATGGCTACACCTTC. Encoded protein: CASSPPGGHGYTF.

This chain connects TRBV5-6 to TRBJ1-4; TRBD1 aligns across 7 bases. CDR1 SGHDT and CDR2 YYEEEE come from the germline V gene. Trimming removed 0 bases from V and 5 bases from J; junction bases left unmatched: 1. This CDR3 spans 14 amino acids. The CDR3 region has the DNA TGTGCCAGCAGCTTGGGACAGGGAAATGAAAAACTGTTTTTT. Protein product: CASSLGQGNEKLFF. Full variable domain (remainder filled in from reference TRBV5-6 and TRBJ1-4): DAGVTQSPTHLIKTRGQQVTLRCSPKSGHDTVSWYQQALGQGPQFIFQYYEEEERQRGNFPDRFSGHQFPNYSSELNVNALLLGDSALYLCASSLGQGNEKLFFGSGTQLSVL.

This clone was seen more than once but under ten times. The gene calls are TRBV4-1 and TRBJ1-1; D gene uncertain. The CDR3 is 14 amino acids. With 1 base removed from V and 2 bases from J, the gap between germline ends came to 8 bases. CDR1 and CDR2 (germline): MGHRA, YSYEKL. The CDR3 loop reads CASSQVPGNTEAFF. The CDR3 nucleotides read TGCGCCAGCAGCCAAGTTCCGGGTAACACTGAAGCTTTCTTT.

The chain couples TRBV18 to TRBJ1-3, with a weak D call TRBD1 (6 bases). V was cut by 1 base and J by 2 bases, with 15 bases left in between. The CDR3 is made up of 17 amino acids. Germline V CDR1 and CDR2: KGHSH, LQKENI. The CDR3 DNA reads as TGTGCCAGCTCACCACTGCGGACAGACGATACTGGAAACACCATATATTTT. This sequence encodes CASSPLRTDDTGNTIYF.

V is TRBV7-9 and J is TRBJ2-5; the D gene is possibly TRBD1 (5 bases). The germline V gene encodes CDR1 SEHNR and CDR2 FQNEAQ (reference sequence). With 3 bases removed from V and 1 base from J, the gap between germline ends came to 9 bases. CDR3 length: 14 amino acids. CDR3 in amino acids: CASSFRQLQETQYF. DNA for the CDR3: TGTGCCAGCAGCTTTAGACAGCTCCAAGAGACCCAGTACTTC.

This rearrangement joins TRBV28 to TRBJ2-6; D is unclear. The V end lost 6 bases, the J end lost 0 bases, and 9 bases lay between the germline ends. Germline assignment: CDR1 MDHEN and CDR2 SYDVKM. The CDR3 runs to 15 residues. The CDR3 here is CASRYSRSGANVLTF. CDR3 bases: TGTGCCAGCAGGTACAGCCGCTCTGGGGCCAACGTCCTGACTTTC.

V and J are TRBV6-5 and TRBJ1-2; TRBD1 matches at 8 bases. From germline, CDR1 is MNHEY and CDR2 SVGAGI. Losses at the gene ends were 0 bases for V and 7 bases for J; bases not matched to a gene: 4. The CDR3 sequence is 14 residues long. The chain's CDR3 is CASSYSSGGIGYTF. As DNA, the CDR3 is TGTGCCAGCAGTTACTCGTCAGGGGGCATTGGCTACACCTTC.

This clone showed up just once. This chain uses TRBV4-2 with TRBJ2-5; 11 nucleotides agree with TRBD2. Germline V gene sequence: CDR1 LGHNA, CDR2 YNFKEQ. The CDR3 has 16 residues. J was trimmed by 2 bases and V by 4 bases; bases with no gene match: 6. The CDR3 DNA reads as TGTGCCAGCAGCCGATCTAGCGGGGGGACACAAGAGACCCAGTACTTC. Its translation is CASSRSSGGTQETQYF.

This chain uses TRBV5-1 with TRBJ1-1; D remains unclear. Germline V gene lookup returns CDR1 SGHRS and CDR2 YFSETQ. The CDR3 is 14 amino acids. Trimming took off 0 bases at V and 6 bases at J, with 12 bases between the two ends. The CDR3 nucleotides are TGCGCCAGCAGCTTGGGGAGCCTTATAGCTGAAGCTTTCTTT. Translating it yields CASSLGSLIAEAFF.

The genes are TRBV3-1 (or the pseudogene TRBV3-2) and TRBJ2-4; 8 bases align to TRBD2. V lost 1 base, J lost 0 bases, and 11 bases stayed unmatched. Germline assignment: CDR1 LGHDT and CDR2 YNNKEL (reference sequence). This CDR3 spans 19 amino acids. CDR3 coding DNA: TGTGCCAGCAGCCAAGGGAGCCGGGGGGGCCGGATAGCCAAAAACATTCAGTACTTC. As protein: CASSQGSRGGRIAKNIQYF.

This chain connects TRBV7-6 to TRBJ1-1; weak D call: TRBD1 (5 bases). This CDR3 comprises 14 residues. V was clipped by 5 bases and J by 0 bases, with 10 bases between them. From germline, CDR1 is SGHVS and CDR2 FNYEAQ. CDR3 amino acids: CASSLQELNTEAFF. The CDR3 nucleotides are TGTGCCAGCAGCCTACAGGAATTGAACACTGAAGCTTTCTTT.

This chain joins TRBV6-1 and TRBJ1-3, with 7 positions matching TRBD1. Germline lookup yields CDR1 MNHNS and CDR2 SASEGT. Trimming at V came to 2 bases and at J to 7 bases, leaving 5 bases not matched to a gene. This CDR3 spans 14 amino acids. CDR3 nucleotide sequence: TGTGCCAGCAGTGAAAAAGGGGGCTGGAACACCATATATTTT. This translates into CASSEKGGWNTIYF.

CDR3 in DNA: TGCGCCAGCAGCCAAGTCCGGACAGGGGGAACTAATGAAAAACTGTTTTTT. Amino acid sequence: CASSQVRTGGTNEKLFF. The genes are TRBV4-1 and TRBJ1-4, with TRBD1 matching over 10 bases. The germline CDR1 and CDR2 sequences are MGHRA and YSYEKL. The CDR3 length is 17 residues. The ends lost 1 base at V and 1 base at J; junction bases unmatched: 3.

The rearrangement uses TRBV6-2 or TRBV6-3 and TRBJ2-7; a possible D gene is TRBD2 (6 bases). This CDR3 region has 15 residues. The germline gives CDR1 MNHEY, CDR2 SVGEGT. Trimming stripped 2 bases from V and 4 bases from J, with 15 bases between. In DNA form, the CDR3 reads TGTGCCAGCAGTTACGGGGGGACCGGGCTTTACGAGCAGTACTTC. This gives the protein CASSYGGTGLYEQYF.

This rearrangement joins TRBV30 to TRBJ1-5; D unresolved. This CDR3 is built from 13 residues. Per germline, CDR1 GTSNPN and CDR2 SVGIG (reference sequence). Between the trimmed V and J ends, which lost 2 bases and 4 bases, there was a span of 9 bases. CDR3 amino acids: CAWSPATNQPQHF. CDR3 bases: TGTGCCTGGAGTCCCGCAACAAATCAGCCCCAGCATTTT.

The chain employs TRBV28 and TRBJ1-5, with TRBD1 matching over 8 bases. Germline V lookup: CDR1 MDHEN, CDR2 SYDVKM. With 8 bases clipped from V and 2 bases from J, the junction kept 14 bases outside the gene matches. The CDR3 spans 17 residues. The CDR3 here is CASGTGTGRVGNQPQHF. CDR3 nucleotide sequence: TGTGCCAGCGGGACCGGGACAGGACGCGTTGGCAATCAGCCCCAGCATTTT.

DNA for the CDR3: TGTGCCAGCAGACTGGACAGGGTTAATGAAAAACTGTTTTTT. Protein sequence: CASRLDRVNEKLFF. The gene calls are TRBV6-5 and TRBJ1-4, with TRBD1 matching 8 bases. Trimming took 6 bases from V and 4 from J; bases not matched to a gene: 4. This CDR3 contains 14 residues. Per germline, CDR1 MNHEY and CDR2 SVGAGI.

V usage is TRBV2 and J usage is TRBJ1-6; D is perhaps TRBD1 (5 bases). Trimming took off 6 bases at V and 15 bases at J, with 15 bases between the two ends. The CDR3 length is 12 residues. Looked up from germline, CDR1 is SNHLY and CDR2 is FYNNEI. CDR3 residues: CASRRDSTLLHF. In DNA form, the CDR3 reads TGTGCCAGCAGACGGGACTCTACTCTCCTCCACTTT.